This entry lists 27 T cell receptor beta chains sequenced from one sample in a study of cytomegalovirus exposure and HLA in healthy donors. Both 60 Vbeta primers and 13 Jbeta primers went into the PCR. Here immunoSEQ multiplex PCR was the method, and the copy in TCRdb shows in-frame clones only, minus some. The sample holds about 140,000 clones, 70% to 85% seen once. Material for sequencing was PBMCs. Receptors were obtained from a woman aged 55-75 years in good health and CMV-seropositive.

The rearrangement links TRBV7-9 to TRBJ2-1; D remains ambiguous. Germline V gene data show CDR1 as SEHNR and CDR2 as FQNEAQ (reference sequence). Trimming removed 2 bases at V and 3 bases at J, with 11 bases between. The length of the CDR3 is 15 residues. Here the CDR3 reads CASSLSGRNYNEQFF. DNA for the CDR3: TGTGCCAGCAGCTTATCGGGTAGGAACTACAATGAGCAGTTCTTC.

This clone was picked up one time. The rearrangement uses TRBV19 and TRBJ2-6, with D uncertain. Germline V gene data show CDR1 as LNHDA and CDR2 as SQIVND (reference sequence). The CDR3 runs to 13 residues. Deletions cut 4 bases from V and 3 bases from J, with 4 bases between. In DNA form, the CDR3 reads TGTGCCAGTAGTACAGGTGGGGCCAACGTCCTGACTTTC. It codes for CASSTGGANVLTF.

The chain recombines TRBV30 with TRBJ2-1, with a weak D call TRBD2 (5 bases). This CDR3 has 15 residues. The germline V and J ends were trimmed by 3 bases and 1 base, with 13 bases remaining between them. Germline assignment: CDR1 GTSNPN and CDR2 SVGIG (reference sequence). The DNA of the CDR3 is TGTGCCTGGAGACCGGTCGGAGGTTCCTACAATGAGCAGTTCTTC. Residues: CAWRPVGGSYNEQFF.

The chain employs TRBV27 and TRBJ2-5; D is uncertain. The J call may be wrong; the DNA end is better matched by TRBJ2-7. The CDR3 extends over 14 amino acids. The germline gives CDR1 MNHEY, CDR2 SMNVEV (reference sequence). The CDR3 loop is CASGPLGRPYEQYF. In nucleotides, the CDR3 is TGTGCCAGCGGGCCCTTGGGCAGACCCTACGAGCAGTACTTC.

The chain couples TRBV7-6 to TRBJ2-3; 7 nucleotides agree with TRBD1. V lost 3 bases to trimming and J lost 0 bases; unmatched junction nucleotides: 3. Germline CDR1 and CDR2: SGHVS and FNYEAQ. This CDR3 region has 15 residues. The CDR3: CASSLGTASTDTQYF. The CDR3 coding sequence is TGTGCCAGCAGCTTGGGGACAGCTAGCACAGATACGCAGTATTTT.

The sample holds a few counts of this clone. The rearrangement uses TRBV10-2 and TRBJ2-3, with D unresolved. Germline CDR1 reads WSHSY; CDR2 reads SAAADI. The CDR3 totals 14 residues. Trimming took 7 bases from V and 3 from J, leaving 14 bases between them. The CDR3 spells CASTPTVRTDTQYF. CDR3 nucleotide sequence: TGCGCCAGCACCCCCACGGTCCGTACAGATACGCAGTATTTT.

J is TRBJ2-7 and V is TRBV6-5; the match to TRBD1 covers 11 bases. Germline V gene lookup returns CDR1 MNHEY and CDR2 SVGAGI. The length of the CDR3 is 14 residues. Losses at the gene ends were 6 bases for V and 2 bases for J; bases not matched to a gene: 3. CDR3 bases: TGTGCCAGCAGGGGACAGGGGGTGACCTACGAGCAGTACTTC. Translating it yields CASRGQGVTYEQYF.

CDR3 sequence reads: CASSGRQGREKLFF. The CDR3 nucleotides are TGTGCCAGCAGCGGACGGCAGGGCCGCGAAAAACTGTTTTTT. The J gene is TRBJ1-4, the V gene TRBV6-5; D may be TRBD1 (5 bases). This CDR3 is 14 amino acids long. V lost 6 bases to trimming and J lost 8 bases, with 16 bases between them. Looked up from germline, CDR1 is MNHEY and CDR2 is SVGAGI.

In its sample, this clone was seen a few times. V usage is TRBV7-2 and J usage is TRBJ2-1; 7 bases agree with TRBD2. Unmatched junction bases numbered 4, after V lost 5 bases and J lost 0 bases. The germline CDR1 and CDR2 sequences are SGHTA and FQGNSA. This CDR3 is built from 15 residues. This CDR3 reads CASSRERGSYNEQFF. The CDR3 DNA sequence: TGTGCCAGCAGCCGCGAGCGGGGCTCCTACAATGAGCAGTTCTTC.

The rearrangement links TRBV19 to TRBJ1-5; D gene ambiguous. Germline V gene sequence: CDR1 LNHDA, CDR2 SQIVND (reference sequence). This CDR3 contains 13 residues. The V end lost 6 bases, the J end lost 6 bases, and 12 bases lay between the germline ends. Here the CDR3 DNA reads TGTGCCAGTAGCGAGCAGGCGGGTCAGCCCCAGCATTTT. This gives the protein CASSEQAGQPQHF.

This clone was seen a single time. The chain recombines TRBV6-6 with TRBJ2-2, with TRBD1 as a possible D gene (6 bases). The V end lost 7 bases, the J end lost 7 bases, and 19 bases lay between the germline ends. Germline assignment: CDR1 MNHNY and CDR2 SVGAGI (reference sequence). This CDR3 contains 15 residues. The CDR3 DNA is TGTGCCAGCATGACTGCCCAGGGGCGGAGCGGGGAGCTGTTTTTT. This translates into CASMTAQGRSGELFF.

CDR3 amino acids: CAWSVVSFRIAGAKNIQYF. The CDR3 DNA reads TGTGCCTGGAGTGTCGTGTCCTTTCGCATAGCGGGAGCCAAAAACATTCAGTACTTC. This chain uses TRBV30 with TRBJ2-4; 7 nucleotides match TRBD2. The CDR3 runs 19 residues. Losses at the gene ends were 0 bases for V and 0 bases for J; bases not matched to a gene: 14. Germline-derived CDR1 and CDR2 are GTSNPN and SVGIG (reference sequence).

In its sample, this clone was seen once. This rearrangement joins TRBV30 to TRBJ2-1, with 7 bases lining up with TRBD1. The CDR3 extends over 16 amino acids. Germline CDR1 is GTSNPN and CDR2 is SVGIG (reference sequence). The V and J ends lost 2 bases and 8 bases, in that order; junction bases with no gene match: 15. The CDR3 reads CAWSTGTAALLDEQFF. CDR3 DNA: TGTGCCTGGAGTACGGGGACAGCTGCATTGTTAGATGAGCAGTTCTTC.

The rearrangement joins TRBV28 to TRBJ1-3; 8 bases agree with TRBD1. Near its end, the DNA agrees better with TRBJ2-2, so the J call may be wrong. Germline V lookup: CDR1 MDHEN, CDR2 SYDVKM. The CDR3 spans 13 residues. CDR3 amino acids: CASSDRGTGELFF. CDR3 DNA sequence: TGTGCCAGCAGTGACAGGGGAACCGGGGAGCTGTTTTTT.

This chain connects TRBV7-8 to TRBJ2-7; TRBD2 matches 8 bases. CDR1 and CDR2 from the germline V gene are SGHVS and FQNEAQ. V lost 2 bases to trimming and J lost 4 bases; unmatched junction nucleotides: 7. This CDR3 is built from 15 residues. CDR3 amino acids: CASSLLTGGPYEQYF. The DNA for the CDR3 is TGTGCCAGCAGCTTACTGACGGGAGGGCCGTACGAGCAGTACTTC.

In DNA, the CDR3 is TGTGCCAGTAGTATCGAAGGGTCGCCTACCTTTTCGGGAGAAAAACTGTTTTTT. The encoded protein is CASSIEGSPTFSGEKLFF. The chain employs TRBV19 and TRBJ1-4; D uncertain. Germline V gives CDR1 LNHDA, CDR2 SQIVND (reference sequence). The ends were cut back, 3 bases at V and 8 bases at J, with 25 bases in the middle. CDR3 length: 18 residues.

The genes are TRBV4-1 and TRBJ2-1, with 7 bases aligning to TRBD1. The ends lost 4 bases at V and 4 bases at J; junction bases unmatched: 10. The CDR3 length is 16 residues. Germline assignment: CDR1 MGHRA and CDR2 YSYEKL. The DNA of the CDR3 is TGCGCCAGCAGCCTTCCACAGGGGAACCCGTACAATGAGCAGTTCTTC. Translated, it gives CASSLPQGNPYNEQFF.

This clone has only a few counts. The rearrangement uses TRBV10-3 and TRBJ1-4; TRBD1 might be the D (5 bases). CDR1 is ENHRY, CDR2 SYGVKD, per germline. The CDR3 is made up of 12 amino acids. V gave up 11 bases and J gave up 8 bases, with 15 bases separating them. Here the CDR3 reads CAAGTGGEKLFF. The CDR3 nucleotides read TGTGCCGCCGGGACGGGAGGCGAAAAACTGTTTTTT.

The rearrangement links TRBV12-1 to TRBJ2-1; the DNA was not compared with TRBD2, the D call given in the table. TRBV12-1 is a documented pseudogene. CDR3 length: 15 amino acids. CDR3 nucleotide sequence: TGTGCCAGCAGCCCCGGGCTAGCAGAGGGAAATGAGCAGTTCTTC. Protein: CASSPGLAEGNEQFF.

V and J are TRBV7-2 and TRBJ1-2; 7 bases are a match to TRBD1. Trimming took 0 bases from V and 4 from J; bases not matched to a gene: 8. CDR3 length: 16 residues. The germline CDR1 and CDR2 sequences are SGHTA and FQGNSA. The CDR3 reads CASSLAGAGGSYGYTF. In DNA, the CDR3 is TGTGCCAGCAGCTTAGCAGGTGCAGGGGGTAGCTATGGCTACACCTTC.

The chain is built from TRBV19 and TRBJ2-7; TRBD1 agrees at 7 bases. Germline loops: CDR1 LNHDA, CDR2 SQIVND (reference sequence). Trimming removed 4 bases from V and 3 bases from J; junction bases left unmatched: 6. The CDR3 totals 14 residues. CDR3 coding DNA: TGTGCCAGTAGTACTACAGGGGATGGCTACGAGCAGTACTTC. Its protein product is CASSTTGDGYEQYF.

The chain combines TRBV27 with TRBJ2-7; 7 bases are a match to TRBD1. V gave up 2 bases and J gave up 7 bases; unmatched junction bases: 8. CDR1 is MNHEY and CDR2 is SMNVEV in the germline V gene (reference sequence). The CDR3 totals 14 residues. The CDR3 sequence: CASSLDRDSEEQYF. The CDR3 DNA is TGTGCCAGCAGTTTAGACCGGGACAGTGAAGAGCAGTACTTC.

The CDR3 sequence: CASSEYTTGLRQYF. In DNA, the CDR3 is TGTGCCAGCAGTGAATATACGACAGGCTTGAGGCAGTACTTC. This chain links TRBV25-1 with TRBJ2-7; D might be TRBD1 (6 bases). Per the germline V gene, CDR1 is MGHDK and CDR2 is SYGVNS. The V end lost 0 bases, the J end lost 9 bases, and 15 bases lay between the germline ends. The CDR3 has 14 residues.

The rearrangement uses TRBV5-1 and TRBJ2-5, with 7 bases that match TRBD1. This CDR3 is built from 16 residues. Germline V CDR1 and CDR2: SGHRS, YFSETQ. V shed 0 bases, J shed 11 bases, and the junction held 16 bases outside the gene matches. The CDR3 region has the DNA TGCGCCAGCAGCTTGGGGGTTCGACAGGGCGCAGTAGAGCAGTACTTC. It yields the protein CASSLGVRQGAVEQYF. The full variable domain, completed using reference TRBV5-1 and TRBJ2-5, is KAGVTQTPRYLIKTRGQQVTLSCSPISGHRSVSWYQQTPGQGLQFLFEYFSETQRNKGNFPGRFSGRQFSNSRSEMNVSTLELGDSALYLCASSLGVRQGAVEQYFGPGTRLLVL.

The chain has TRBV11-3 and TRBJ2-2, with a possible D match to TRBD2 (6 bases). V dropped 7 bases and J dropped 6 bases, with 9 bases sitting between them. Germline-derived CDR1 and CDR2 are SGHNT and YENEEA. The CDR3 covers 12 residues. This chain's CDR3 is CASTRGSGELFF. The DNA of the CDR3 is TGTGCCAGCACCCGGGGGTCCGGGGAGCTGTTTTTT.

The V call is TRBV29-1, the J call TRBJ2-7; weak D call: TRBD2 (5 bases). V was trimmed by 4 bases and J by 6 bases, leaving 13 bases between them. The CDR3 is 12 residues long. In germline, CDR1 is SQVTM, CDR2 ANQGSEA. In DNA form, the CDR3 reads TGCAGCGTTGTGGCTAGCATCGGCGAGCAGTACTTC. Residues: CSVVASIGEQYF.

This rearrangement joins TRBV28 to TRBJ2-1; 10 bases fit TRBD2. V lost 3 bases, J lost 4 bases, and 15 bases stayed unmatched. Germline-derived CDR1 and CDR2 are MDHEN and SYDVKM. This CDR3 has 19 residues. CDR3 bases: TGTGCCAGCAGTTTTCGGCTTCTAGCGGGAGAACCCGTTTACAATGAGCAGTTCTTC. Amino acids: CASSFRLLAGEPVYNEQFF. Together with reference TRBV28 and TRBJ2-1, the CDR3 gives the full variable domain: DVKVTQSSRYLVKRTGEKVFLECVQDMDHENMFWYRQDPGLGLRLIYFSYDVKMKEKGDIPEGYSVSREKKERFSLILESASTNQTSMYLCASSFRLLAGEPVYNEQFFGPGTRLTVL.